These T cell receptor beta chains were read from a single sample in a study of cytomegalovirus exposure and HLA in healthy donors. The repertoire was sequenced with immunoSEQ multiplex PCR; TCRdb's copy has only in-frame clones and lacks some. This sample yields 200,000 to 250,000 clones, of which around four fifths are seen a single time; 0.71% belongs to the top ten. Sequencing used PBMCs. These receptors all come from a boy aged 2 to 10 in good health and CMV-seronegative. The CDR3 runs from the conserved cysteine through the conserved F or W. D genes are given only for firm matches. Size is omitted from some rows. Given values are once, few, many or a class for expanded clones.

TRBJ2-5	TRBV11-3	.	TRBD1	TGTGCCAGCAGCCCCTACCGGACAGGGGCGATCCAAGAGACCCAGTACTTC	CASSPYRTGAIQETQYF
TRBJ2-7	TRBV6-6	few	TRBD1	TGTGCCAGCAGCACCAACAGGGGCAACTCCTACGAGCAGTACTTC	CASSTNRGNSYEQYF
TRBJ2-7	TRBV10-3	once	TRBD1	TGTGCCATCAGTGACACAGGGGCAGGGTACTTC	CAISDTGAGYF
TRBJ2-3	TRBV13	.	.	TGTGCCAGCAGCTCTATCGGGGAACTTGCGGTAACAGATACGCAGTATTTT	CASSSIGELAVTDTQYF
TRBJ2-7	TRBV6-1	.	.	TGTGCCAGCCTCACGGCCTACGAGCAGTACTTC	CASLTAYEQYF
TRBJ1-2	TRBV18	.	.	TGTGCCAGCTCCTCAGAGGGAACCTTTAACTATGGCTACACCTTC	CASSSEGTFNYGYTF
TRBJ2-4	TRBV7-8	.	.	TGTGCCAGCAGCTTAGGACCTAGCCTGGCCAAAAACATTCAGTACTTC	CASSLGPSLAKNIQYF
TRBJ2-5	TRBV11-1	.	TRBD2	TGTGCCAGCAGCAGAGGCGATCGGACTAGCGGGGGGGCGGGCGAGACCCAGTACTTC	CASSRGDRTSGGAGETQYF
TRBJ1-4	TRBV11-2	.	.	TGTGCCAGCAAGGAGGGTCTAGGCGAAAAACTGTTTTTT	CASKEGLGEKLFF
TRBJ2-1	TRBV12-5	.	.	TGTGCTAGTGGTCCAAACAATGAGCAGTTCTTC	CASGPNNEQFF
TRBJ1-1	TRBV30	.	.	TGTGCCTGGAGAAGTGACTGGGACACTGAAGCTTTCTTT	CAWRSDWDTEAFF
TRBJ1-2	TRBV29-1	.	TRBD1	TGCAGCGTTGAACACGGTCAGGGACAGGCGGGCGACTATAGCTACACCTTC	CSVEHGQGQAGDYSYTF
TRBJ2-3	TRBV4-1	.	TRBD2	TGCGCCAGCAGCCAATTTGGGACTAGCGGATACAGCACAGATACGCAGTATTTT	CASSQFGTSGYSTDTQYF
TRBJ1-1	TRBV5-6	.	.	TGTGCCAGCAGCTGGGGGGTGAACACTGAAGCTTTCTTT	CASSWGVNTEAFF
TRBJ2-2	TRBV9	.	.	TGTGCCAGCAGCGTAGGGGGGGGCCCTAACACCGGGGAGCTGTTTTTT	CASSVGGGPNTGELFF
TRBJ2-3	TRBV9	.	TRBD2	TGTGCCAGCAGCGTAGGTCCTAGCGGGGGGGCCACAGATACGCAGTATTTT	CASSVGPSGGATDTQYF
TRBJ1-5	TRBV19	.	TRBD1	TGTGCCAGTACCCAGGGGGTCCTACGGCCCCAGCATTTT	CASTQGVLRPQHF
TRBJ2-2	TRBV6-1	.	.	TGTGCCAGCAGTGAACGCGGGTTGAACACCGGGGAGCTGTTTTTT	CASSERGLNTGELFF
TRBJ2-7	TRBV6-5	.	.	TGTGCCAGCAGTTACTCGATTCGAGGTGGCGAGCAGTACTTC	CASSYSIRGGEQYF
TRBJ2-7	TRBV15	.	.	TGTGCCACCAGCAGAGATACGCCAGGGCAATACGAGCAGTACTTC	CATSRDTPGQYEQYF
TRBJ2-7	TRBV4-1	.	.	TGCGCCAGCAGCCAAGTTCCCGACAGTTACGAGCAGTACTTC	CASSQVPDSYEQYF
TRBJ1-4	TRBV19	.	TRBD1	TGTGCCAGTAGTCGGGACAGGGATGAAAAACTGTTTTTT	CASSRDRDEKLFF
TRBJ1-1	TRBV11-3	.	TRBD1	TGTGCCAGCAGCTTAGGCGGGACAGGGAACACTGAAGCTTTCTTT	CASSLGGTGNTEAFF
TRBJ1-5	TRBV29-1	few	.	TGCAGCGTTGGTGATTCTAGGACCCAGCATTTT	CSVGDSRTQHF
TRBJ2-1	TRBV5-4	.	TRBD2	TGTGCCAGCAGCTCCAACGATGGACTAGCGGTTGCCTCCTACAATGAGCAGTTCTTC	CASSSNDGLAVASYNEQFF
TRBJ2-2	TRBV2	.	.	TGTGCCAGCAGTGTCGGGATCGCGAACACCGGGGAGCTGTTTTTT	CASSVGIANTGELFF
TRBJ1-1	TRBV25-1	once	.	TGTGCCAGCAGTGAAGACCGAGACTCGAACACTGAAGCTTTCTTT	CASSEDRDSNTEAFF
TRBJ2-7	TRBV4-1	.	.	TGCGCCAGCAGCCAAGGGTCTAGCAGCATTGAGCAGTACTTC	CASSQGSSSIEQYF
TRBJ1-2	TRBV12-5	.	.	TGTGCTAGTGGTCCGTACAGCAGCACCTATGGCTACACCTTC	CASGPYSSTYGYTF
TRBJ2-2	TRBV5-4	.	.	TGTGCCAGCAGCTTGGGAGGCCACACGAACACCGGGGAGCTGTTTTTT	CASSLGGHTNTGELFF
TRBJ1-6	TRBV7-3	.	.	TGTGCCAGCAGCTCCGACATATCTGCACCCCTCCACTTT	CASSSDISAPLHF
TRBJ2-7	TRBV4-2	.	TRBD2	TGTGCCAGCAGCCCGCCGACTAGCGGCGCCTACGAGCAGTACTTC	CASSPPTSGAYEQYF
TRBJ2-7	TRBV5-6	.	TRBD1	TGTGCCAGCATCCCGGACAGGGGTTTTTTCAGATGCTCCGAGCAGTACTTC	CASIPDRGFFRCSEQYF
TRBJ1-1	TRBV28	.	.	TGTGCCAGCAGTTTGAAGGCAGGAAGGGCTTTCTTT	CASSLKAGRAFF
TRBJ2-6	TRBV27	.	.	TGTGCCAGCAAACGGGGTTACTCTGGGGCCAACGTCCTGACTTTC	CASKRGYSGANVLTF
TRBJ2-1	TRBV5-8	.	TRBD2	TGTGCCAGCAGCTTCTCCCTAGCGGTTGTTTCCTACAATGAGCAGTTCTTC	CASSFSLAVVSYNEQFF
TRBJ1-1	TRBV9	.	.	TGTGCCAGCAGCCCGTCGAGGGGGGGACACATACCCTTATTGAACACTGAAGCTTTCTTT	CASSPSRGGHIPLLNTEAFF
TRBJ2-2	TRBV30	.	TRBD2	TGTGCCTGGAGTACGGTAGCGGGAGTTACCGGGGAGCTGTTTTTT	CAWSTVAGVTGELFF
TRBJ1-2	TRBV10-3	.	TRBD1	TGTGCCATCAGTGAGACGACAGGGGAGGACGGCTACACCTTC	CAISETTGEDGYTF
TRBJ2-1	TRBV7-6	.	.	TGTGCCAGCAGCTCCCAGGGCAATGAGCAGTTCTTC	CASSSQGNEQFF
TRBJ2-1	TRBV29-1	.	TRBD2	TGCAGCGTCCCTGGGACTAGCGAGCAGTTCTTC	CSVPGTSEQFF
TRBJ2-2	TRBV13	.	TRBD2	TGTGCCAGCAGCCCCGGGACTAGCGGAAACACCGGGGAGCTGTTTTTT	CASSPGTSGNTGELFF
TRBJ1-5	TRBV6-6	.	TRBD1	TGTGCCAGCAGTTCGGGACAGGACATGGGTCAGCCCCAGCATTTT	CASSSGQDMGQPQHF
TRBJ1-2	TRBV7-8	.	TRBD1	TGTGCCAGCAGCTTAGCGAGGGTAACGGGACAGGGATTAGGAGGCTACACCTTC	CASSLARVTGQGLGGYTF
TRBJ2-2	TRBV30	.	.	TGTGCCTGGAAGGGGTCTATGGGGCCGGGGGAGCTGTTTTTT	CAWKGSMGPGELFF
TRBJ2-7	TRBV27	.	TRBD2	TGTGCCAGCAGTCCCCGACTAGCGGGAAGGAACGAGCAGTACTTC	CASSPRLAGRNEQYF
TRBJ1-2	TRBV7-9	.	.	TGTGCCAGCAGCTCCGAGGTCGGGGTTAACTATGGCTACACCTTC	CASSSEVGVNYGYTF
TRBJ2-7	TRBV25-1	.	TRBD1	TGTGCCAGCAGTGAATCCCACAGGGGGCGCGAGCAGTACTTC	CASSESHRGREQYF
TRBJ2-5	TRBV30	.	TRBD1	TGTGCCTGGACGACAGGGCGACAAGAGACCCAGTACTTC	CAWTTGRQETQYF
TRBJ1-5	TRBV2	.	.	TGTGCCAGCAGTGAAGGTGGGAGAGGGAATCAGCCCCAGCATTTT	CASSEGGRGNQPQHF
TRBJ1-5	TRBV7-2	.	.	TGTGCCAGCAGCTATCAGGGTACTCAGCCCCAGCATTTT	CASSYQGTQPQHF
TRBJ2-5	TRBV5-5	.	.	TGTGCCAGCAGCTCCCAGAACCAGGGACTTCTACAAGAGACCCAGTACTTC	CASSSQNQGLLQETQYF